This T cell receptor beta chain is from a study of T cell changes during pregnancy in multiple sclerosis. CDR1 is MNHNY, CDR2 SVGAGI, per germline (reference sequence). V was clipped by 6 bases and J by 4 bases; unmatched bases: 2. CDR3 length equals 12 residues. Assay used: immunoSEQ multiplex PCR; TCRdb lists only in-frame clones, some missing. The sample carries tens of thousands of clones, 85% to 95% recorded once. This material consisted of peripheral blood, taken in the first trimester of pregnancy. This chain connects TRBV6-6 to TRBJ2-5; TRBD2 matches at 7 bases. This clonotype was sampled from a female donor with multiple sclerosis, enrolled in a pregnancy study. The CDR3: CASSSSGETQYF. The CDR3 DNA follows: TGTGCCAGCAGCTCTAGCGGAGAGACCCAGTACTTC.